The entry below gives a single T cell receptor (beta chain) sequence along with its context. Other DNA sequences in the sample encode the same CDR3. The treatment denotes: oral pan-JAK inhibitor, 5-10 mg twice daily. The sequencing template was cDNA reverse transcribed from extracted RNA. TCRdb keeps only in-frame clones here, not all; method: immunoSEQ multiplex PCR. The data contain 170,000 or so clones, about 53% of them singletons. This record belongs to a study of CD8+ T cells in alopecia areata. This clonotype was obtained from a human donor with alopecia areata. The sample here was CD8+ T cells sorted from blood, taken at week 24, from a patient treated with tofacitinib.

The CDR3 DNA is TGTGCCAGCAGCGCCGGGGGCTCCTACGAGCAGTACTTC. It encodes CASSAGGSYEQYF. The chain uses TRBV9 and TRBJ2-7; tentatively, D is TRBD2 (6 bases). The CDR3 totals 13 residues. Trimming left V 3 bases short and J 0 bases short, with 7 bases between. CDR1 SGDLS and CDR2 YYNGEE come from the germline V gene.